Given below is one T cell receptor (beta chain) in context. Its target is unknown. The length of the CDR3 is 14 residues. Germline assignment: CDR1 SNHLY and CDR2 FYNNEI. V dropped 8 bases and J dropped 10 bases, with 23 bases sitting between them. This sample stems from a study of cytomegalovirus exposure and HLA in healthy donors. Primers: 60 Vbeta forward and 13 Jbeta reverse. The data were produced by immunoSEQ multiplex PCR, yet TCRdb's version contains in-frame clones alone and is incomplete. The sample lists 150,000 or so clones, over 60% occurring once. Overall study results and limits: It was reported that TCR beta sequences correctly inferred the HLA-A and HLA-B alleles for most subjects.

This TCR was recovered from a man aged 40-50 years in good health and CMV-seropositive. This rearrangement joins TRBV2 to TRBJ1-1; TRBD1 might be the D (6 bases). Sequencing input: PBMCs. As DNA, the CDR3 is TGTGCCAGCCAATTACCATCAGGGGATCAGCGAGCTTTCTTT. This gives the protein CASQLPSGDQRAFF.